This T cell receptor (beta chain) was documented in a study of blood T cell repertoires in COVID-19. V shed 5 bases, J shed 1 base, and the junction held 14 bases outside the gene matches. This CDR3 contains 18 residues. Germline V gene lookup returns CDR1 WNHNN and CDR2 SYGVQD (reference sequence). The method was immunoSEQ multiplex PCR; TCRdb's version includes in-frame clones alone and lacks a portion of them. The table records about 49,000 clones, over 70% of them present only once. The specimen was peripheral blood. This receptor was obtained from a woman aged 80 or older with COVID-19, enrolled during active disease. The V gene is TRBV10-1, the J gene TRBJ1-5, with 7 bases lining up with TRBD1. CDR3 loop: CASSFPPTDRRSNQPQHF. In nucleotides, the CDR3 is TGCGCCAGCAGTTTTCCTCCAACGGACAGGCGAAGCAATCAGCCCCAGCATTTT.